A selection of T cell receptor beta chains follows, all from one sample in a study of CD8 T cell repertoires and HIV-1 epitope variants. Their antigens remain unidentified. Measured with immunoSEQ multiplex PCR; TCRdb has only the in-frame clones, and not every one. In the table there are approximately 6,500 clones, more than 50% of which are singletons. Material: cultured CD8+ T cells derived from PBMCs. These receptors originate from a male donor with HIV. Each CDR3 is given without its conserved first and last residue. D genes are given only for firm matches.

cdr3_length j_call v_call d_call cdr3_aa
12 TRBJ1-4 TRBV19 . ASSIPFTDEKLF
13 TRBJ2-5 TRBV6-5 TRBD1 ASSYTQGAGETQY
13 TRBJ1-2 TRBV7-9 . ASTYLGGSVYGYT
12 TRBJ1-3 TRBV6-5 . ASSYTGSGNTIY
10 TRBJ1-1 TRBV18 . ASSPSEGGAF
16 TRBJ1-2 TRBV7-2 . ASSYRPRREAETNGYT
13 TRBJ2-3 TRBV6-5 TRBD2 ASSLLAGGTDTQY
14 TRBJ2-3 TRBV9 TRBD2 ASSASGTSQTDTQY
9 TRBJ2-7 TRBV5-6 . ASSLPYEQY
13 TRBJ2-2 TRBV4-3 TRBD1 ASSSGTGHTGELF
14 TRBJ2-5 TRBV5-1 TRBD2 ASSLFASGDQETQY
14 TRBJ2-2 TRBV6-5 TRBD1 ASSYETGGGTGELF
10 TRBJ2-7 TRBV2 . ASSPSSYEQY
13 TRBJ2-5 TRBV2 . ASSESTLRQETQY
12 TRBJ1-1 TRBV10-1 . ASSDGSMNTEAF
14 TRBJ1-2 TRBV5-5 TRBD1 ASSLGDSDSFYGYT
15 TRBJ2-6 TRBV9 TRBD2 ASSEIYGRSGANVLT
11 TRBJ2-2 TRBV30 TRBD2 AWSVAGGGELF
14 TRBJ2-5 TRBV15 . ATSRERNTGEETQY
16 TRBJ1-4 TRBV28 . ASSSLPDSEGVNEKLF
10 TRBJ1-1 TRBV5-1 . ASIGGETKAF
13 TRBJ2-2 TRBV5-1 TRBD1 ASSGQVPDTGELF
10 TRBJ2-7 TRBV5-6 . ASSLASYEQY
13 TRBJ2-7 TRBV5-1 TRBD1 ASSLEGTANYEQY
13 TRBJ2-1 TRBV6-1 TRBD1 ATLSGTGDYNEQF
12 TRBJ2-5 TRBV19 . ASSTWGRQETQY
12 TRBJ2-3 TRBV7-9 TRBD1 ASSSGQGASTQY
10 TRBJ1-2 TRBV19 . ASSIGEDGYT
11 TRBJ1-5 TRBV6-5 . ASSYGGNQPQH
11 TRBJ1-2 TRBV13 . ASSSDSGYGYT
11 TRBJ2-3 TRBV4-3 . ASSQEWGDTQY
12 TRBJ1-1 TRBV5-6 . ASSLNQGSTEAF
13 TRBJ1-6 TRBV27 . ASSFSQDLNSPLH
11 TRBJ2-2 TRBV6-4 . ASSEGDTGELF
15 TRBJ2-1 TRBV15 . ATSRDRTESFYNEQF
12 TRBJ2-5 TRBV28 . ASSRSTGRETQY
11 TRBJ2-7 TRBV15 . ATSRDAGGEQY
13 TRBJ1-5 TRBV5-1 . ASSLGGAGDQPQH
12 TRBJ1-2 TRBV7-8 . ASSSQSPGHGYT
12 TRBJ2-3 TRBV6-1 . ASSEDEGTDTQY
11 TRBJ2-1 TRBV27 . ASSQAYNNEQF
11 TRBJ2-4 TRBV7-9 TRBD2 ASGSGLANIQY